This TCR beta chain was found in a study of T cell responses to AZD1222 COVID-19 vaccine. Sequenced by immunoSEQ multiplex PCR; TCRdb stores in-frame clones only, minus some. The repertoire consists of about 150,000 clones, with 93% occurring once and the leading ten covering just over 5%. The sequence derives from an adult in good health. The sample in question was peripheral blood, obtained on day 0 of AZD1222 vaccination.

The CDR3 DNA reads TGCAGCGTTATAGGAACCCTTCCCTACGAGCAGTACTTC. Translation gives CSVIGTLPYEQYF. The genes are TRBV29-1 and TRBJ2-7; D is unclear. Germline V gene sequence: CDR1 SQVTM, CDR2 ANQGSEA. Trimming pared 5 bases from V and 2 bases from J, leaving 13 bases between. This CDR3 region has 13 residues.